This T cell receptor beta chain was recorded in a study of tumor and adjacent non-tumor tissue in lung cancer. Study-wide context: Histology: eleven to twelve adenocarcinoma, a couple of squamous cell carcinoma, 1 small cell lung cancer. The patients, around 10 men and a few women, were roughly 30 to 85 with stage I to III disease. General study findings and limits: Top 100 clones took a larger repertoire share in normal lung. Higher tumor TCR diversity was associated with shorter survival.

No cell sorting was done before RNA was extracted from the tissue. A modified ARM-PCR protocol with three rounds of nested PCR amplified TCRbeta. TCRdb processed the multiplex PCR reads anew with MiXCR; each CDR3 protein has one entry. This table holds about 93,000 distinct CDR3 sequences, less than 75% found once. The CDR3 is made up of 17 amino acids. Germline V lookup: CDR1 MNHEY, CDR2 SVGEGT. Concerning this clonotype: What it binds is unknown. At one boundary the junction diverges from the germline segment, which might be a read error.

Sequencing used lung tumor tissue. This rearrangement joins TRBV6-2 or TRBV6-3 to TRBJ2-1; D not certain. The clonotype originates from a man between 60 and 75 years old with non-small cell lung cancer. The CDR3 loop is CASSYLLGGNPYNEHFF. The CDR3 nucleotides read TGTGCCAGCAGTTACCTCCTCGGTGGGAACCCCTACAATGAGCACTTCTTC.